The 3 T cell receptor beta chains reported below all come from one sample, sequenced in a study of breast tumors, draining lymph nodes, adjacent tissues. One entry per CDR3 protein, called by TCRdb with MiXCR from the multiplex PCR reads. The sample contains over 70,000 distinct CDR3 sequences, approximately 31% of which appear only once. Axillary draining lymph nodes of breast cancer patients supplied the node samples. Input material: axillary lymph node tissue. These receptors came from a female donor with breast cancer. Some clones in this sample may be carry-over from other donors' samples.

Comment on this clonotype: This may come from a read error, since a much larger clone is one base off. The chain couples TRBV6-6 to TRBJ1-4; D is undetermined. The CDR3 is 14 amino acids. Per the germline V gene, CDR1 is MNHNY and CDR2 is SVGAGI (reference sequence). V was shortened by 5 bases and J by 0 bases, with 7 bases between the two germline ends. Written as DNA, the CDR3 is TGTGCCAGCAGTCACGGAGCAACTAATGAAAAACTGTTTTTT. It is translated as CASSHGATNEKLFF.

This clonotype has only a few counts. The J gene is TRBJ2-3, the V gene TRBV6-5; TRBD2 agrees at 7 bases. The V gene end was trimmed by 2 bases and the J gene end by 0 bases; junction bases not matched to a gene: 5. Germline V gene lookup returns CDR1 MNHEY and CDR2 SVGAGI. The CDR3 is 16 amino acids. The CDR3 DNA follows: TGTGCCAGCAGTTACGCTAGCGGAAAAAGCACAGATACGCAGTATTTT. Its protein is CASSYASGKSTDTQYF.

The table lists this clonotype with many counts. J is TRBJ2-3 and V is TRBV4-3; D might be TRBD2 (6 bases). The CDR3 spans 17 residues. Germline assignment: CDR1 LGHNA and CDR2 YSLEER. Trimming pared 5 bases from V and 0 bases from J, leaving 18 bases between. The CDR3 sequence is CASSEIRGTRSTDTQYF. The CDR3 nucleotides read TGCGCCAGCAGCGAAATTCGCGGGACTCGAAGCACAGATACGCAGTATTTT.